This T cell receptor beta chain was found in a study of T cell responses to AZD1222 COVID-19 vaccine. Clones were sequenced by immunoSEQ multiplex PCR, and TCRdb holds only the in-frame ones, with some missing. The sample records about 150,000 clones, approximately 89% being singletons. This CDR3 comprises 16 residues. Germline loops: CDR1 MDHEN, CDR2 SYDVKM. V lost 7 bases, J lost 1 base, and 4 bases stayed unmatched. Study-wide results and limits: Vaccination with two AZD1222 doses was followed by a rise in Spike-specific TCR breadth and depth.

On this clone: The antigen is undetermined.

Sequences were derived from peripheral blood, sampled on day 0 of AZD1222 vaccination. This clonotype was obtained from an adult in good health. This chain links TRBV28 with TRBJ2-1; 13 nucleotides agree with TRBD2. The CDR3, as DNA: TGTGCCAGCATCGGACTAGCGGGAGAATCCTACAATGAGCAGTTCTTC. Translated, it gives CASIGLAGESYNEQFF.